Shown below are 17 T cell receptor beta chains from a single sample sequenced in a study of T cell repertoires in cytomegalovirus infection. TCRdb reprocessed the reads with MiXCR, giving one entry per CDR3 protein. The sample consists of roughly 640,000 distinct CDR3 sequences, approximately 24% of them appearing once. Sample: CD8+ T cells from PBMCs. The receptors were sampled from a human donor in good health (CMV status not recorded). Some clones in this sample may be carry-over from other donors' samples.

This clonotype was observed a few times. The V call is TRBV6-1, the J call TRBJ2-7, with no clear D. Germline CDR1 reads MNHNS; CDR2 reads SASEGT. The CDR3 runs 12 residues. Trimming stripped 4 bases from V and 6 bases from J, with 10 bases between. The CDR3 DNA follows: TGTGCCAGCAGTGCCTCTCACGGCGAGCAGTACTTC. This translates into CASSASHGEQYF.

The V gene is TRBV7-6, the J gene TRBJ2-7, with D possibly matching TRBD1 (5 bases). V lost 5 bases and J 5 bases, leaving 16 bases between the germline ends. The CDR3 has 14 residues. CDR1 and CDR2 from the germline V gene are SGHVS and FNYEAQ. CDR3 sequence (DNA): TGTGCCAGCAGCCGCGAAGGGGTAAGCAACGAGCAGTACTTC. Translating it yields CASSREGVSNEQYF.

The V and J genes are TRBV6-2 or TRBV6-3 and TRBJ1-2, with D perhaps matching TRBD1 (6 bases). With 6 bases removed from V and 6 bases from J, the gap between germline ends came to 17 bases. Germline V gene lookup returns CDR1 MNHEY and CDR2 SVGEGT. This CDR3 contains 14 residues. The CDR3 DNA reads TGTGCCAGCAGCCAATGGACAGAAGGAGATGGCTACACCTTC. It yields the protein CASSQWTEGDGYTF.

This clonotype showed up many times. This sequence joins TRBV6-5 and TRBJ2-1; D is perhaps TRBD2 (5 bases). This CDR3 is built from 11 residues. V lost 11 bases, J lost 7 bases, and 12 bases lay in between. Germline CDR1 is MNHEY and CDR2 is SVGAGI. Here the CDR3 DNA reads TGTGCCGCCTCCGGCGGGAATGAGCAGTTCTTC. It is translated as CAASGGNEQFF.

This clonotype was seen many times. The rearrangement links TRBV7-8 to TRBJ2-3, with D possibly being TRBD1 (5 bases). Trimming took 1 base from V and 7 from J, leaving 6 bases between them. The germline gives CDR1 SGHVS, CDR2 FQNEAQ. CDR3 size: 12 residues. DNA for the CDR3: TGTGCCAGCAGCTTAGAGGGGAATACGCAGTATTTT. Protein sequence: CASSLEGNTQYF.

Only a few counts were recorded for this clonotype. The V and J genes are TRBV19 and TRBJ1-1; D is perhaps TRBD1 (5 bases). Germline CDR1 reads LNHDA; CDR2 reads SQIVND (reference sequence). This CDR3 has 14 amino acids. Between the trimmed V and J ends, which lost 0 bases and 4 bases, there was a span of 9 bases. The CDR3 sequence: CASSIEGVGTEAFF. The DNA for the CDR3 is TGTGCCAGTAGTATAGAAGGGGTGGGCACTGAAGCTTTCTTT.

This clonotype occurred many times. The chain employs TRBV7-9 and TRBJ2-7, with 10 bases matching TRBD1. V lost 2 bases to trimming and J lost 3 bases; unmatched junction nucleotides: 13. The germline V gene encodes CDR1 SEHNR and CDR2 FQNEAQ (reference sequence). The CDR3 spans 18 residues. In nucleotides, the CDR3 is TGTGCCAGCAGCTTATACCCCCCCCTCGACAGGGGGCTCTACGAGCAGTACTTC. Translating it yields CASSLYPPLDRGLYEQYF. The full variable domain, with the rest looked up from reference TRBV7-9 and TRBJ2-7, is DTGVSQNPRHKITKRGQNVTFRCDPISEHNRLYWYRQTLGQGPEFLTYFQNEAQLEKSRLLSDRFSAERPKGSFSTLEIQRTEQGDSAMYLCASSLYPPLDRGLYEQYFGPGTRLTVT.

The chain links TRBV20-1 to TRBJ1-2, with 9 nucleotides matching TRBD1. Germline lookup yields CDR1 DFQATT and CDR2 SNEGSKA (reference sequence). J was trimmed by 3 bases and V by 6 bases; bases with no gene match: 11. CDR3 length: 15 amino acids. For the CDR3, the DNA is TGCAGTGCCAGCTACCCGGACAGGGGATACTATGGCTACACCTTC. The encoded protein is CSASYPDRGYYGYTF.

This clonotype came up a few times. V gene TRBV7-9 combines with J gene TRBJ2-5; no definite D call. Germline CDR1 is SEHNR and CDR2 is FQNEAQ (reference sequence). V was shortened by 5 bases and J by 5 bases, with 15 bases between the two germline ends. The CDR3 covers 14 residues. The DNA for the CDR3 is TGTGCCAGCAGCCCCAAGAGAGGCCAGGAGACCCAGTACTTC. Translation: CASSPKRGQETQYF.

This clonotype has a count of ten or more. The gene calls are TRBV7-2 and TRBJ2-7, with 7 positions matching TRBD2. Germline assignment: CDR1 SGHTA and CDR2 FQGNSA. The V and J ends lost 3 bases and 4 bases, in that order; junction bases with no gene match: 12. The CDR3 has 16 residues. CDR3 region: CASSFSVGGDGYEQYF. The CDR3 DNA is TGTGCCAGCAGCTTTTCCGTTGGGGGGGATGGGTACGAGCAGTACTTC.

The sample holds many counts of this clonotype. The chain carries TRBV28 and TRBJ1-1; a weak D match, TRBD1 (6 bases). V was trimmed by 6 bases and J by 2 bases, leaving 13 bases between them. CDR1 and CDR2 (germline): MDHEN, SYDVKM. The CDR3 loop spans 14 amino acids. The CDR3 nucleotides read TGTGCCAGCAGCCTAGGACAGTATAACACTGAAGCTTTCTTT. It specifies CASSLGQYNTEAFF.

Regarding this clonotype: Being one base from a much bigger clone, this may be a read error. V and J are TRBV7-8 and TRBJ2-2; 8 bases agree with TRBD2. The CDR3 covers 15 residues. Germline V gives CDR1 SGHVS, CDR2 FQNEAQ. The CDR3 sequence: CVSSPSGGNTGELFF. Written as DNA, the CDR3 is TGTGTCAGCAGCCCCAGCGGGGGGAACACCGGGGAGCTGTTTTTT. Drawing the rest from reference TRBV7-8 and TRBJ2-2, the complete variable domain is GAGVSQSPRYKVAKRGQDVALRCDPISGHVSLFWYQQALGQGPEFLTYFQNEAQLDKSGLPSDRFFAERPEGSVSTLKIQRTQQEDSAVYLCVSSPSGGNTGELFFGEGSRLTVL.

The V gene is TRBV28, the J gene TRBJ2-5; the match to TRBD2 covers 8 bases. Per the germline V gene, CDR1 is MDHEN and CDR2 is SYDVKM. Germline trimming cut 2 bases from V and 5 bases from J; bases unmatched to any gene: 7. The length of the CDR3 is 15 residues. The CDR3 DNA is TGTGCCAGCAGTTTACCCCCGGGGGGGCGCGAGACCCAGTACTTC. Amino acid sequence: CASSLPPGGRETQYF.

As concerns this clonotype: Being one base from a much bigger clone, this may be a read error. This sequence joins TRBV9 and TRBJ2-2; no clear D gene. The CDR3 loop spans 12 amino acids. Germline CDR1 reads SGDLS; CDR2 reads YYNGEE. V lost 3 bases and J 7 bases, leaving 7 bases between the germline ends. The CDR3 DNA sequence: TGTGCCAGCAGCGGAGGAGTCGGGGAGCTGTTTTTT. Translated, it gives CASSGGVGELFF.

The gene calls are TRBV12-3 or TRBV12-4 and TRBJ2-3; 8 bases align to TRBD2. With 4 bases clipped from V and 2 bases from J, the junction kept 8 bases outside the gene matches. The CDR3 loop spans 16 amino acids. This CDR3 reads CASSSRRGAYTDTQYF. Here the CDR3 DNA reads TGTGCCAGCAGTTCGAGGCGGGGGGCTTACACAGATACGCAGTATTTT.

This clonotype was observed a handful of times. The chain couples TRBV12-3 or TRBV12-4 to TRBJ2-1, with a weak D call TRBD1 (5 bases). The V gene lost 8 bases and the J gene lost 0 bases, with 11 bases spanning the gap. This CDR3 spans 14 amino acids. CDR3 sequence (DNA): TGTGCCAGCTCAGACAGTACCTCCTACAATGAGCAGTTCTTC. Residues: CASSDSTSYNEQFF.

This chain connects TRBV15 to TRBJ2-5; 14 bases map to TRBD2. The CDR3 loop spans 17 amino acids. Germline values: CDR1 LNHNV, CDR2 YYDKDF (reference sequence). The ends lost 1 base at V and 4 bases at J; junction bases unmatched: 5. The chain's CDR3 is CATSRVRGLAGAETQYF. The DNA of the CDR3 is TGTGCCACCAGCAGAGTCAGGGGACTAGCGGGGGCAGAGACCCAGTACTTC. The variable domain in full, completed from reference TRBV15 and TRBJ2-5, reads DAMVIQNPRYQVTQFGKPVTLSCSQTLNHNVMYWYQQKSSQAPKLLFHYYDKDFNNEADTPDNFQSRRPNTSFCFLDIRSPGLGDTAMYLCATSRVRGLAGAETQYFGPGTRLLVL.